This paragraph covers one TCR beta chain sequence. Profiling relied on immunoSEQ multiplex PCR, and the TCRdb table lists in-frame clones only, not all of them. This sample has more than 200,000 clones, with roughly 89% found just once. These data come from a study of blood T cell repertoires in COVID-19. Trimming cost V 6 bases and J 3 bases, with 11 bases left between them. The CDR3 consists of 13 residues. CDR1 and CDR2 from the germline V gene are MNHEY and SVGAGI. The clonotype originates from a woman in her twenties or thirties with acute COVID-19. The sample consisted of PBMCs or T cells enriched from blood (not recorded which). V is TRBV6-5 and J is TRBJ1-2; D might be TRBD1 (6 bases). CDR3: CASRQGHDYGYTF. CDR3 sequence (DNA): TGTGCCAGCAGGCAGGGGCACGACTATGGCTACACCTTC.